These 19 T cell receptor beta chains originate from one sample sequenced in a study of blood T cell repertoires in COVID-19. Sequencing used immunoSEQ multiplex PCR; TCRdb keeps in-frame clones, though not all of them. Of approximately 300,000 clones listed, under 95% are singletons. The sequenced sample was PBMCs or T cells enriched from blood (not recorded which). The receptor set was obtained from a man aged 60 to 75 who had recovered from COVID-19.

The V gene is TRBV25-1, the J gene TRBJ2-1; 12 nucleotides line up with TRBD2. The CDR3 covers 18 residues. CDR1 and CDR2 (germline): MGHDK, SYGVNS. The trim removed 4 bases at V and 7 bases at J, leaving 14 bases unmatched. The CDR3 DNA is TGTGCCAGCAGTGGAATCTCCCGACTAGCGGGAGAAGGTAATGAGCAGTTCTTC. Protein sequence: CASSGISRLAGEGNEQFF.

The chain carries TRBV18 and TRBJ2-7, with 7 bases matching TRBD2. Germline V gene lookup returns CDR1 KGHSH and CDR2 LQKENI. V was pared by 5 bases and J by 3 bases, with 4 bases of the junction left unmatched. The length of the CDR3 is 13 residues. CDR3 in amino acids: CASSSGTIYEQYF. The CDR3 DNA follows: TGTGCCAGCTCATCCGGGACTATCTACGAGCAGTACTTC.

CDR3 region: CASRDGTGNQPQHF. The CDR3 DNA follows: TGTGCCAGCAGGGACGGAACAGGAAATCAGCCCCAGCATTTT. The rearrangement links TRBV7-9 to TRBJ1-5; tentative D call: TRBD1 (5 bases). Germline CDR1 is SEHNR and CDR2 is FQNEAQ (reference sequence). The CDR3 has 14 residues. Trimming removed 6 bases at V and 4 bases at J, with 13 bases between.

The chain joins TRBV7-6 to TRBJ2-5, with 9 bases identical to TRBD1. The V and J ends lost 3 bases and 5 bases, in that order; junction bases with no gene match: 10. The CDR3 loop spans 16 amino acids. Germline CDR1 reads SGHVS; CDR2 reads FNYEAQ. The DNA of the CDR3 is TGTGCCAGCAGCTTCAAAAACAGGGGGCGAGGGGAGACCCAGTACTTC. Protein product: CASSFKNRGRGETQYF. The variable domain in full, completed from reference TRBV7-6 and TRBJ2-5, reads GAGVSQSPRYKVTKRGQDVALRCDPISGHVSLYWYRQALGQGPEFLTYFNYEAQQDKSGLPNDRFSAERPEGSISTLTIQRTEQRDSAMYRCASSFKNRGRGETQYFGPGTRLLVL.

V gene TRBV7-9 combines with J gene TRBJ2-3, with D uncertain. V was clipped by 4 bases and J by 2 bases, with 7 bases between them. CDR1 is SEHNR, CDR2 FQNEAQ, per germline (reference sequence). The CDR3 is 13 residues long. DNA of the CDR3: TGTGCCAGCAGCTCACCACTCACAGATACGCAGTATTTT. Translated: CASSSPLTDTQYF.

This chain connects TRBV6-1 to TRBJ2-4; tentative D call: TRBD1 (5 bases). CDR1 is MNHNS and CDR2 is SASEGT in the germline V gene. Trimming removed 2 bases at V and 0 bases at J, with 23 bases between. This CDR3 has 20 amino acids. The CDR3 nucleotides read TGTGCCAGCAGTGAATACAGGTCGGGCAGTATTTTGTTAGCCAAAAACATTCAGTACTTC. Encoded protein: CASSEYRSGSILLAKNIQYF.

Points on this clone: The sample carries other DNA sequences with the same CDR3. This chain connects TRBV19 to TRBJ2-7, with 10 positions matching TRBD1. V trimming: 6 bases; J trimming: 4 bases; junction bases outside the gene matches: 3. Germline V gives CDR1 LNHDA, CDR2 SQIVND (reference sequence). This CDR3 has 13 residues. The CDR3 reads CASSRDRGYEQYF. In nucleotides, the CDR3 is TGTGCCAGTAGCCGGGACAGGGGTTACGAGCAGTACTTC.

This chain joins TRBV7-3 and TRBJ1-2; TRBD1 aligns across 12 bases. This CDR3 contains 15 residues. V gave up 5 bases and J gave up 4 bases; unmatched junction bases: 5. Germline V gene lookup returns CDR1 SGHTA and CDR2 FQGTGA. Written as DNA, the CDR3 is TGTGCCAGCAGCGTCGGGACAGGGGGCGGCTATGGCTACACCTTC. Protein product: CASSVGTGGGYGYTF.

The rearrangement joins TRBV14 to TRBJ1-6; possibly TRBD1 for D (6 bases). This CDR3 comprises 16 residues. Germline CDR1 and CDR2: SGHDN and FVKESK. V lost 0 bases and J 6 bases, leaving 12 bases between the germline ends. DNA of the CDR3: TGTGCCAGCAGCCAAGACCGGGACAAACTTAATTCACCCCTCCACTTT. Its translation: CASSQDRDKLNSPLHF.

V gene TRBV11-3 combines with J gene TRBJ2-7, with 7 bases fitting TRBD2. Unmatched junction bases numbered 13, after V lost 5 bases and J lost 0 bases. This CDR3 is 17 amino acids long. In germline, CDR1 is SGHNT, CDR2 YENEEA. The CDR3 reads CASSTNLPGGSSYEQYF. The CDR3 nucleotides are TGTGCCAGCAGCACAAATCTTCCTGGCGGGAGCTCCTACGAGCAGTACTTC.

This chain uses TRBV21-1 with TRBJ2-5; the table calls TRBD2, which could not be checked here. TRBV21-1 has pseudogene status. The CDR3 has 13 residues. The CDR3 region is CARLNRGQETQYF. CDR3 DNA sequence: TGTGCCAGGCTAAACCGGGGGCAAGAGACCCAGTACTTC.

This CDR3 reads CASSLGGAQPQHF. The CDR3 bases are TGTGCCAGCAGCTTAGGAGGGGCACAGCCCCAGCATTTT. The chain links TRBV13 to TRBJ1-5, with a weak D call TRBD1 (5 bases). The germline V gene has CDR1 PRHDT and CDR2 FYEKMQ (reference sequence). V gave up 0 bases and J gave up 7 bases, with 7 bases separating them. This CDR3 is 13 amino acids long.

This clone has a single count. V is TRBV19 and J is TRBJ2-1; 8 bases fit TRBD2. V lost 6 bases and J lost 8; bases outside the gene matches: 15. CDR3 length: 16 residues. Germline V gives CDR1 LNHDA, CDR2 SQIVND (reference sequence). The CDR3 DNA reads as TGTGCCAGTAGGGGTCGGGGAGCGGGAGTAATCGATGAGCAGTTCTTC. Translating gives CASRGRGAGVIDEQFF. Complete variable domain (other parts from reference TRBV19 and TRBJ2-1): DGGITQSPKYLFRKEGQNVTLSCEQNLNHDAMYWYRQDPGQGLRLIYYSQIVNDFQKGDIAEGYSVSREKKESFPLTVTSAQKNPTAFYLCASRGRGAGVIDEQFFGPGTRLTVL.

This clone was seen only once. This rearrangement joins TRBV3-1 (or the pseudogene TRBV3-2) to TRBJ1-2; a possible D gene is TRBD1 (6 bases). This CDR3 contains 15 residues. Germline values: CDR1 LGHDT, CDR2 YNNKEL (reference sequence). Trimming pared 5 bases from V and 7 bases from J, leaving 20 bases between. The CDR3 nucleotides read TGTGCCAGCAGCTTATACCTGGGACAATCGGGTGGCTACACCTTC. Amino acids: CASSLYLGQSGGYTF.

The genes are TRBV6-5 and TRBJ1-6; 11 positions agree with TRBD1. CDR1 is MNHEY and CDR2 is SVGAGI in the germline V gene. With 4 bases clipped from V and 9 bases from J, the junction kept 5 bases outside the gene matches. This CDR3 is 15 amino acids long. DNA of the CDR3: TGTGCCAGCAGTTCGGGACAGGGGGTAGCTTCACCCCTCCACTTT. It encodes CASSSGQGVASPLHF.

The chain couples TRBV5-1 to TRBJ1-1, with a weak D call TRBD1 (5 bases). Germline CDR1 and CDR2: SGHRS and YFSETQ. Between the trimmed V and J ends, which lost 0 bases and 1 base, there was a span of 7 bases. The CDR3 has 14 amino acids. This chain's CDR3 is CASSLGTSNTEAFF. Here the CDR3 DNA reads TGCGCCAGCAGCTTGGGGACATCGAACACTGAAGCTTTCTTT.

V gene TRBV11-3 combines with J gene TRBJ1-2, with 9 bases fitting TRBD1. After removal of 4 bases from V and 6 bases from J, the junction contained 6 bases not matched to a gene. CDR1 and CDR2 (germline): SGHNT, YENEEA. The CDR3 is 14 residues long. In nucleotides, the CDR3 is TGTGCCAGCAGCTCCGGGACAGGGAGGGATGGCTACACCTTC. It translates to CASSSGTGRDGYTF.

The chain recombines TRBV27 with TRBJ1-2; TRBD1 is a possible D gene (5 bases). V lost 5 bases and J lost 6, with 13 bases in between. From germline, CDR1 is MNHEY and CDR2 SMNVEV (reference sequence). The CDR3 runs 13 residues. CDR3 nucleotides: TGTGCCAGCAGTCGGCAGGGCGGTGATGGCTACACCTTC. It is translated as CASSRQGGDGYTF.

The V and J genes are TRBV18 and TRBJ1-1; D gene unclear. CDR1 and CDR2 from the germline V gene are KGHSH and LQKENI. The germline V and J ends were trimmed by 5 bases and 1 base, with 11 bases remaining between them. CDR3 length: 14 residues. The CDR3 spells CASSLERRNTEAFF. CDR3 coding DNA: TGTGCCAGCTCATTAGAGAGGAGGAACACTGAAGCTTTCTTT.